These T cell receptor beta chains were read from a single sample in a study of blood T cell repertoires in COVID-19. The repertoire was sequenced with immunoSEQ multiplex PCR; TCRdb's copy has only in-frame clones and lacks some. The sample has tens of thousands of clones; under 90% are singletons. Sequences were obtained from peripheral blood. Receptors were obtained from a human donor in a cohort sampled during active COVID-19. Each CDR3 is given with its conserved first and last residue. A D gene is named only where the DNA matches it firmly.

CASKTAFNTGELFF | 14 | TRBJ2-2 | - | TRBV24-1
CASSPGGTEQFF | 12 | TRBJ2-1 | TRBD2 | TRBV18
CASSLVPTGVEQYF | 14 | TRBJ2-7 | TRBD1 | TRBV5-6
CASKIGQLETDTQYF | 15 | TRBJ2-3 | - | TRBV19
CASQGGAAGYTF | 12 | TRBJ1-2 | - | TRBV2
CASSEAVPPGWDEQYF | 16 | TRBJ2-7 | - | TRBV6-1
CASSQDLLGGAGNTIYF | 17 | TRBJ1-3 | - | TRBV4-3
CASSESYNEQFF | 12 | TRBJ2-1 | - | TRBV5-1
CASSHPPTGVSGNTIYF | 17 | TRBJ1-3 | TRBD1 | TRBV3-1/TRBV3-2
CASTRGLAGGRYNEQFF | 17 | TRBJ2-1 | TRBD2 | TRBV28
CASSPRTSETRPYEQYF | 17 | TRBJ2-7 | TRBD2 | TRBV28
CASTPQGTGELFF | 13 | TRBJ2-2 | - | TRBV27
CASSLANTINPNRGGYEQYF | 20 | TRBJ2-7 | - | TRBV7-2
CASRRRTGGGTDTQYF | 16 | TRBJ2-3 | TRBD1 | TRBV2
CASSNNNYGYTF | 12 | TRBJ1-2 | - | TRBV6-2/TRBV6-3
CASSSPGLAGDTQYF | 15 | TRBJ2-3 | TRBD2 | TRBV7-2
CASSIPSGVQQFF | 13 | TRBJ2-1 | TRBD2 | TRBV19
CASSSTGGLQETQYF | 15 | TRBJ2-5 | TRBD1 | TRBV5-1
CASSQDHLAGLANTGELFF | 19 | TRBJ2-2 | TRBD2 | TRBV4-3
CASSQKGQGREAFF | 14 | TRBJ1-1 | TRBD1 | TRBV4-3
CASSHLGHPAGELFF | 15 | TRBJ2-2 | - | TRBV4-3
CASSQDGQGGNSPLHF | 16 | TRBJ1-6 | TRBD1 | TRBV4-2
CAKSGGANTGELFF | 14 | TRBJ2-2 | TRBD2 | TRBV7-9
CAISDRSSYGYTF | 13 | TRBJ1-2 | - | TRBV10-3
CASSLGRQYTDTQYF | 15 | TRBJ2-3 | - | TRBV7-2
CASSVGDDLYTKETQYF | 17 | TRBJ2-5 | - | TRBV9
CASSQGGQGVDQPQHF | 16 | TRBJ1-5 | TRBD1 | TRBV4-1
CASSTGAGSYEQYF | 14 | TRBJ2-7 | - | TRBV9
CASRHQVATNEKLFF | 15 | TRBJ1-4 | - | TRBV6-5
CASSTTGTGLWTDTQYF | 17 | TRBJ2-3 | TRBD1 | TRBV19
CASSPGWSGDYNEQFF | 16 | TRBJ2-1 | TRBD2 | TRBV5-1
CASSPDSHNEKLFF | 14 | TRBJ1-4 | - | TRBV18
CASSLGGGAQYF | 12 | TRBJ2-3 | TRBD2 | TRBV7-8
CASSYSRRVNTEAFF | 15 | TRBJ1-1 | - | TRBV6-5
CASSRDLAGADNEQFF | 16 | TRBJ2-1 | TRBD2 | TRBV4-1
CASSLTSGGTGEQFF | 15 | TRBJ2-1 | TRBD2 | TRBV27
CASNPSRTSTGELFF | 15 | TRBJ2-2 | TRBD2 | TRBV2
CATLTTSARRSYEQYF | 16 | TRBJ2-7 | TRBD2 | TRBV28
CASSPVGPSRFGYTF | 15 | TRBJ1-2 | - | TRBV6-2/TRBV6-3
CASSPNYEQYF | 11 | TRBJ2-7 | - | TRBV18
CASSQSSYEQYF | 12 | TRBJ2-7 | - | TRBV3-1/TRBV3-2
CASSLVYLNEAFF | 13 | TRBJ1-1 | - | TRBV5-8